These 11 T cell receptor beta chains were all obtained from the same sample, sequenced in a study of T cells in Graves' hyperthyroidism and ophthalmopathy. Using RNA transcripts as the source, TCR beta CDR3 regions were amplified. The HTBI primer set drove a first-round RT-PCR of the TCR CDR3. TCRdb ran MiXCR on the multiplex PCR reads and lists one entry per CDR3 protein. The table lists roughly 500,000 distinct CDR3 sequences, about 45% of them singletons. What was sequenced was peripheral blood or thyroid tissue (not recorded which). Receptor source: an adult woman with Graves' disease, either hyperthyroidism or ophthalmopathy (not recorded which).

The V call is TRBV14, the J call TRBJ2-1; D is unresolved. V was trimmed by 4 bases and J by 3 bases, leaving 7 bases between them. This CDR3 contains 13 residues. Per germline, CDR1 SGHDN and CDR2 FVKESK. The CDR3 sequence is CASSRQNYNEQFF. The CDR3 DNA sequence: TGTGCCAGCAGCCGTCAGAACTACAATGAGCAGTTCTTC.

This clonotype was detected ten times or more. A read error may produce the germline difference seen at one junction end. The chain carries TRBV25-1 and TRBJ1-1; 9 bases line up with TRBD1. This CDR3 is built from 15 residues. Germline V gene sequence: CDR1 MGHDK, CDR2 SYGVNS. This CDR3 reads CASSTGDRVYPEAVF. DNA of the CDR3: TGTGCCAGCAGTACCGGGGACAGGGTCTACCCTGAGGCGGTCTTT.

The chain joins TRBV7-2 to TRBJ2-7, with 7 nucleotides matching TRBD2. The CDR3 is 12 amino acids. The V gene's germline CDR1 is SGHTA and CDR2 FQGNSA. With V trimmed by 7 bases and J by 7 bases, 7 bases remained unmatched. The CDR3: CASTLGLVEQYF. The CDR3 nucleotides read TGTGCCAGCACCCTCGGACTAGTGGAGCAGTACTTC. Full variable domain (outside the CDR3, taken from reference TRBV7-2 and TRBJ2-7): GAGVSQSPSNKVTEKGKDVELRCDPISGHTALYWYRQSLGQGLEFLIYFQGNSAPDKSGLPSDRFSAERTGGSVSTLTIQRTQQEDSAVYLCASTLGLVEQYFGPGTRLTVT.

This chain links TRBV7-9 with TRBJ2-2; D not certain. CDR1 and CDR2 (germline): SEHNR, FQNEAQ (reference sequence). Trimming removed 4 bases from V and 5 bases from J, with 8 bases in between. The CDR3 totals 13 residues. The DNA of the CDR3 is TGTGCCAGCAGCTCAGGCACGACCGGGGAGCTGTTTTTT. This sequence encodes CASSSGTTGELFF.

This clonotype has a count of ten or more. This chain uses TRBV5-6 with TRBJ2-5, with 8 nucleotides matching TRBD2. The V gene's germline CDR1 is SGHDT and CDR2 YYEEEE. The V gene end was trimmed by 3 bases and the J gene end by 1 base; junction bases not matched to a gene: 8. This CDR3 region has 16 residues. The chain's CDR3 is CASSSASGSVQETQYF. CDR3 sequence (DNA): TGTGCCAGCAGCTCCGCGAGCGGGAGTGTCCAAGAGACCCAGTACTTC.

Note on this clonotype: This clone may be a read error of a much larger clone one base away. This chain uses TRBV6-1 with TRBJ2-7; 12 bases are a match to TRBD2. The CDR3 runs to 15 residues. Germline V gene sequence: CDR1 MNHNS, CDR2 SASEGT. CDR3 in amino acids: CASSPLAGGSDEQHF. The CDR3 nucleotides read TGTGCCAGCAGTCCACTAGCGGGGGGATCTGACGAGCAGCACTTC.

This chain uses TRBV5-1 with TRBJ2-6; D not certain. Germline CDR1 SGHRS, CDR2 YFSETQ. V lost 0 bases to trimming and J lost 11 bases, with 9 bases between them. The CDR3 extends over 13 amino acids. The CDR3 nucleotides read TGCGCCAGCAGCTTGGATGGGTCCTACGTCCTGACTTTC. Protein: CASSLDGSYVLTF.

The V gene is TRBV10-3, the J gene TRBJ1-2; 9 nucleotides align to TRBD1. Germline CDR1 is ENHRY and CDR2 is SYGVKD. The length of the CDR3 is 14 residues. V lost 11 bases and J lost 3; bases outside the gene matches: 10. DNA for the CDR3: TGTGCCGTCCTCTCGAGGGACAGGGACTATGGCTACACCTTC. It is translated as CAVLSRDRDYGYTF.

Ten or more counts support this clonotype. The chain has TRBV28 and TRBJ1-1; no definite D call. The CDR3 is made up of 9 amino acids. V was pared by 3 bases and J by 7 bases, with 0 bases between. The germline CDR1 and CDR2 sequences are MDHEN and SYDVKM. CDR3 sequence (DNA): TGTGCCAGCAGTTTTGAAGCTTTCTTT. Translation gives CASSFEAFF.

The CDR3 region has the DNA TGCAGCGTTGAGTCCCCAGGGAGGACCTCCTACGAGCAGTACTTC. Translated: CSVESPGRTSYEQYF. V gene TRBV29-1 combines with J gene TRBJ2-7; weak D call: TRBD2 (6 bases). This CDR3 is built from 15 residues. Trimming pared 3 bases from V and 0 bases from J, leaving 15 bases between. The germline gives CDR1 SQVTM, CDR2 ANQGSEA.

This clonotype was seen more than once but under ten times. The V call is TRBV29-1, the J call TRBJ1-5, with D possibly being TRBD1 (6 bases). Trimming took 6 bases from V and 4 from J, leaving 10 bases between them. Germline assignment: CDR1 SQVTM and CDR2 ANQGSEA. CDR3 length equals 12 residues. CDR3 bases: TGCAGCGTACGGACAGCGAATCAGCCCCAGCATTTT. It is translated as CSVRTANQPQHF.